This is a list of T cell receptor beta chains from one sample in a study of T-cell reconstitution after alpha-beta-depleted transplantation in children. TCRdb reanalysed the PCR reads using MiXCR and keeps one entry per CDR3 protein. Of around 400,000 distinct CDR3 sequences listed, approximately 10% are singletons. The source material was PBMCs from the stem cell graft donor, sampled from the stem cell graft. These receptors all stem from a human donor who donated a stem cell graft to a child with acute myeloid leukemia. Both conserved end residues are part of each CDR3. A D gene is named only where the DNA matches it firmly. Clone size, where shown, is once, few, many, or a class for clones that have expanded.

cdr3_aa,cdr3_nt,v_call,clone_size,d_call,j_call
CSVGLFRGEQFF,TGCAGCGTTGGCCTGTTTCGAGGTGAGCAGTTCTTC,TRBV29-1,-,-,TRBJ2-1
CSARETANQPQHF,TGCAGTGCTAGAGAAACCGCCAATCAGCCCCAGCATTTT,TRBV20-1,-,-,TRBJ1-5
CSARSRELNTGELFF,TGCAGTGCTAGAAGCCGGGAACTAAACACCGGGGAGCTGTTTTTT,TRBV20-1,-,-,TRBJ2-2
CASSQVDGFSSGNTIYF,TGCGCCAGCAGCCAAGTTGACGGCTTTAGCTCTGGAAACACCATATATTTT,TRBV4-1,few,-,TRBJ1-3
CSAPRPGLAETQYF,TGCAGTGCTCCACGACCGGGACTAGCGGAGACCCAGTACTTC,TRBV20-1,few,TRBD2,TRBJ2-5
CSARTGYNYGYTF,TGCAGTGCAAGGACAGGCTACAACTATGGCTACACCTTC,TRBV20-1,-,TRBD1,TRBJ1-2
CASSLGTARPRSSPLHF,TGCGCCAGCAGCTTGGGGACGGCAAGACCCCGAAGCTCGCCCCTCCACTTT,TRBV5-1,-,-,TRBJ1-6
CASSYSGTGRKDTQYF,TGTGCCAGCAGTTACTCGGGGACAGGGAGGAAAGATACGCAGTATTTT,TRBV6-2/TRBV6-3,few,TRBD1,TRBJ2-3
CASSLVASRETQYF,TGTGCCAGCAGCTTGGTTGCGAGCCGTGAGACCCAGTACTTC,TRBV5-6,-,-,TRBJ2-5
CASWGQTPETQYF,TGTGCCAGCTGGGGACAAACCCCAGAGACCCAGTACTTC,TRBV2,-,-,TRBJ2-5
CSAPREGVTDTQYF,TGCAGTGCTCCCAGGGAGGGAGTAACAGATACGCAGTATTTT,TRBV20-1,many,TRBD2,TRBJ2-3
CASSFSFSTGELFF,TGTGCCAGCAGTTTTTCCTTTAGCACCGGGGAGCTGTTTTTT,TRBV27,few,-,TRBJ2-2
CASSPNTGLPYEQYF,TGTGCCAGCAGCCCAAATACGGGGTTACCCTACGAGCAGTACTTC,TRBV7-2,few,-,TRBJ2-7
CASSTQGPDTQYF,TGTGCCAGCAGCACCCAGGGTCCCGATACGCAGTATTTT,TRBV7-3,many,-,TRBJ2-3
CASSLKDGDTQYF,TGTGCCAGCAGCTTAAAGGATGGAGATACGCAGTATTTT,TRBV7-2,-,-,TRBJ2-3
CASSLQEGTGELFF,TGTGCCAGCAGCTTACAGGAGGGCACCGGGGAGCTGTTTTTT,TRBV7-3,-,-,TRBJ2-2
CASSQAFGGAVSNTGELFF,TGCGCCAGCAGCCAAGCCTTCGGGGGGGCCGTTTCGAACACCGGGGAGCTGTTTTTT,TRBV4-1,many,TRBD2,TRBJ2-2
CASSPRKDLRTEAFF,TGTGCCAGCAGCCCCCGGAAGGACCTGAGGACTGAAGCTTTCTTT,TRBV7-9,-,-,TRBJ1-1
CASSQDQSGNYEQYF,TGCGCCAGCAGCCAAGATCAGTCCGGCAACTACGAGCAGTACTTC,TRBV4-3,-,-,TRBJ2-7
CATSPPRGTNNEQFF,TGTGCCACATCTCCCCCCCGAGGTACGAACAATGAGCAGTTCTTC,TRBV6-1,few,-,TRBJ2-1
CASSEVLAGAPNTGELFF,TGTGCCAGCAGTGAAGTACTAGCGGGGGCCCCGAACACCGGGGAGCTGTTTTTT,TRBV6-1,-,TRBD2,TRBJ2-2
CASSSQGFTDTQYF,TGTGCCAGCAGTTCGCAGGGGTTCACAGATACGCAGTATTTT,TRBV6-5,many,-,TRBJ2-3
CSAESPPTDTQYF,TGCAGTGCTGAGTCACCCCCCACAGATACGCAGTATTTT,TRBV20-1,few,-,TRBJ2-3
CASSLFGQGNNQPQHF,TGTGCCAGCAGCTTATTTGGACAGGGGAACAATCAGCCCCAGCATTTT,TRBV7-2,-,TRBD1,TRBJ1-5
CSARTVSNEKLFF,TGCAGTGCTAGGACAGTCAGTAATGAAAAACTGTTTTTT,TRBV20-1,few,-,TRBJ1-4